This T cell receptor (beta chain) was captured by sequencing in a study of cytomegalovirus exposure and HLA in healthy donors. V dropped 6 bases and J dropped 10; count of bases not matched to a gene: 15. CDR3 size: 16 residues. CDR1 is LGHNA, CDR2 YNFKEQ, per germline. The assay was immunoSEQ multiplex PCR, and TCRdb's table has in-frame clones only and misses some. The table lists about 170,000 clones, approximately 96% of them singletons. Sequencing was performed on PBMCs. This TCR came from a woman aged 18-30 years in good health and CMV-seronegative. The chain recombines TRBV4-2 with TRBJ1-6; 7 positions agree with TRBD1. The CDR3 bases are TGTGCCAGCAGAGGGGCAATGCGGGACAGAAGATCACCCCTCCACTTT. Translating gives CASRGAMRDRRSPLHF.